The 30 T cell receptor beta chains reported below all come from one sample, sequenced in a study of T cell repertoires in cytomegalovirus infection. TCRdb independently ran MiXCR on the reads; one entry per CDR3 protein. The sample has roughly 700,000 distinct CDR3 sequences; around 35% are singletons. Their antigens are not known. This material consisted of cultured PBMCs, taken from culture after CMV antigen stimulation. The receptors come from a human donor in good health (CMV status not recorded). Some clones in this sample may be carry-over from other donors' samples.

The chain recombines TRBV4-2 with TRBJ2-5; D not certain. The V gene's germline CDR1 is LGHNA and CDR2 YNFKEQ. The CDR3 loop spans 13 amino acids. V was cut by 1 base and J by 4 bases, with 7 bases left in between. The CDR3: CASSQGRPETQYF. CDR3 nucleotide sequence: TGTGCCAGCAGCCAAGGCAGGCCAGAGACCCAGTACTTC.

This clonotype has ten or more counts. This rearrangement joins TRBV2 to TRBJ1-5; possible D gene TRBD1, 6 bases. The CDR3 loop spans 14 amino acids. Germline CDR1 and CDR2: SNHLY and FYNNEI. Between the trimmed V and J ends, which lost 5 bases and 7 bases, there was a span of 15 bases. DNA for the CDR3: TGTGCCAGCAGTCGGACAGCCGAGGGACAGCCCCAGCATTTT. Translated, it gives CASSRTAEGQPQHF.

This clonotype has only a few counts. V and J are TRBV10-3 and TRBJ2-7, with TRBD2 as a possible D gene (5 bases). The V gene lost 3 bases and the J gene lost 6 bases, with 18 bases spanning the gap. From germline, CDR1 is ENHRY and CDR2 SYGVKD. The CDR3 is 15 amino acids. This CDR3 is CAISERFSAGVEQYF. In nucleotides, the CDR3 is TGTGCCATCAGTGAAAGGTTTTCGGCCGGGGTCGAGCAGTACTTC.

This rearrangement joins TRBV6-2 or TRBV6-3 to TRBJ1-1; possibly TRBD1 for D (5 bases). The germline V gene encodes CDR1 MNHEY and CDR2 SVGEGT. The ends were cut back, 5 bases at V and 1 base at J, with 14 bases in the middle. CDR3 length: 15 amino acids. This CDR3 is CASSTRGYGNTEAFF. For the CDR3, the DNA is TGTGCCAGCAGTACGCGGGGGTATGGGAACACTGAAGCTTTCTTT.

This clonotype was counted a few times. The V gene is TRBV28, the J gene TRBJ2-1; D might be TRBD2 (7 bases). V lost 2 bases, J lost 8 bases, and 19 bases lay in between. Germline V CDR1 and CDR2: MDHEN, SYDVKM. This CDR3 has 16 amino acids. CDR3 sequence reads: CASSLVGGPDGYEQFF. The CDR3 DNA reads TGTGCCAGCAGTTTAGTGGGGGGGCCTGACGGCTATGAGCAGTTCTTC.

The rearrangement uses TRBV6-2 or TRBV6-3 and TRBJ2-1; D gene unclear. Trimming removed 2 bases at V and 4 bases at J, with 18 bases between. Germline loops: CDR1 MNHEY, CDR2 SVGEGT. CDR3 length: 17 amino acids. The CDR3 reads CASSYVPPATPYNEQFF. CDR3 bases: TGTGCCAGCAGTTACGTACCCCCAGCGACCCCTTACAATGAGCAGTTCTTC.

The chain uses TRBV27 and TRBJ2-7; D is possibly TRBD1 (6 bases). Germline CDR1 is MNHEY and CDR2 is SMNVEV (reference sequence). CDR3 size: 14 residues. The V end lost 6 bases, the J end lost 6 bases, and 18 bases lay between the germline ends. DNA of the CDR3: TGTGCCAGCAGGGTGGCGCAGGGGCCCTCCGAGCAGTACTTC. Protein: CASRVAQGPSEQYF.

This clonotype was found a few times. A much larger clone lies one base from this, so it may be a read error. V usage is TRBV7-2 and J usage is TRBJ1-1; maybe TRBD1 (5 bases). Germline CDR1 and CDR2: SGHTA and FQGNSA. Trimming cost V 0 bases and J 6 bases, with 8 bases left between them. The CDR3 has 13 amino acids. CDR3 sequence (DNA): TGTGCCAGCAGCTTAGCGCGGGGCTCTGAAGCTTTCTTT. It is translated as CASSLARGSEAFF. Using reference TRBV7-2 and TRBJ1-1 for the parts outside the CDR3, the full variable domain is GAGVSQSPSNKVTEKGKDVELRCDPISGHTALYWYRQSLGQGLEFLIYFQGNSAPDKSGLPSDRFSAERTGGSVSTLTIQRTQQEDSAVYLCASSLARGSEAFFGQGTRLTVV.

J is TRBJ2-7 and V is TRBV4-1; 11 bases are a match to TRBD2. Germline V gives CDR1 MGHRA, CDR2 YSYEKL. The CDR3 totals 16 residues. Unmatched junction bases numbered 7, after V lost 4 bases and J lost 2 bases. CDR3 sequence: CASSLSGTSGTYEQYF. Here the CDR3 DNA reads TGCGCCAGCAGCCTATCCGGGACTAGCGGTACCTACGAGCAGTACTTC.

This clonotype has just a few counts. The V and J genes are TRBV11-3 and TRBJ2-1; D not certain. From germline, CDR1 is SGHNT and CDR2 YENEEA. V shed 3 bases and J shed 9 bases, with 15 bases lying between them. There are 14 residues in the CDR3. This CDR3 is CASSLADAAPEQFF. DNA of the CDR3: TGTGCCAGCAGCTTGGCGGATGCCGCTCCTGAGCAGTTCTTC.

This clonotype occurred a few times. The chain uses TRBV7-4 and TRBJ1-3; D might be TRBD1 (5 bases). The germline V gene has CDR1 SGHVT and CDR2 SQSDAQ. The length of the CDR3 is 17 residues. The V and J ends lost 4 bases and 0 bases respectively, with 16 bases between them. The CDR3 nucleotides read TGTGCCAGCAGCTCCACCCTTGGGACCAACTCTGGAAACACCATATATTTT. Encoded protein: CASSSTLGTNSGNTIYF. Complete variable domain (other parts from reference TRBV7-4 and TRBJ1-3): GAGVSQSPRYKVAKRGRDVALRCDSISGHVTLYWYRQTLGQGSEVLTYSQSDAQRDKSGRPSGRFSAERPERSVSTLKIQRTEQGDSAVYLCASSSTLGTNSGNTIYFGEGSWLTVV.

This clonotype was seen a few times. The rearrangement links TRBV12-3 or TRBV12-4 to TRBJ2-7; 14 bases are a match to TRBD2. The CDR3 loop spans 15 amino acids. Trimming removed 6 bases from V and 3 bases from J; junction bases left unmatched: 4. The CDR3 nucleotides read TGTGCCAGCAGGACAGGACTAGCGGGGGGCTACGAGCAGTACTTC. Residues: CASRTGLAGGYEQYF.

The genes are TRBV27 and TRBJ2-1, with a possible D match to TRBD2 (6 bases). Between the trimmed V and J ends, which lost 10 bases and 1 base, there was a span of 11 bases. CDR3 length: 13 amino acids. Looked up from germline, CDR1 is MNHEY and CDR2 is SMNVEV (reference sequence). The CDR3 nucleotides are TGTGCCACCCGGGAGCGGTCCTACAATGAGCAGTTCTTC. Translation gives CATRERSYNEQFF.

V is TRBV7-6 and J is TRBJ2-1; D not certain. The CDR3 has 16 amino acids. Trimming left V 5 bases short and J 0 bases short, with 14 bases between. Germline V gives CDR1 SGHVS, CDR2 FNYEAQ. The CDR3 bases are TGTGCCAGCAGCCCTCCCACTGCGAGCTCCTACAATGAGCAGTTCTTC. Protein sequence: CASSPPTASSYNEQFF.

This clonotype was detected only a few times. The chain links TRBV11-3 to TRBJ2-2; TRBD1 aligns across 7 bases. This CDR3 is 15 amino acids long. V was clipped by 5 bases and J by 6 bases; unmatched bases: 9. Looked up from germline, CDR1 is SGHNT and CDR2 is YENEEA. The CDR3 nucleotides read TGTGCCAGCAGCCGTGGGGCAGGGGGTCCCGGGGAGCTGTTTTTT. Protein sequence: CASSRGAGGPGELFF.

In this sample, this clonotype turned up a few times. The CDR3 sequence: CASGPSGSLGNEQFF. Written as DNA, the CDR3 is TGTGCCAGCGGACCTAGCGGGAGTTTGGGTAATGAGCAGTTCTTC. The rearrangement links TRBV7-2 to TRBJ2-1; 10 bases map to TRBD2. Germline CDR1 SGHTA, CDR2 FQGNSA. The V gene end was trimmed by 8 bases and the J gene end by 7 bases; junction bases not matched to a gene: 11. This CDR3 region has 15 residues.

This clonotype has more than one count but fewer than ten. The V call is TRBV6-2 or TRBV6-3, the J call TRBJ2-5; 9 nucleotides line up with TRBD2. Germline V CDR1 and CDR2: MNHEY, SVGEGT. The V gene end was trimmed by 6 bases and the J gene end by 4 bases; junction bases not matched to a gene: 6. The CDR3 sequence is 14 residues long. The CDR3 here is CASRIAGVGETQYF. CDR3 sequence (DNA): TGTGCCAGCAGAATAGCGGGAGTGGGAGAGACCCAGTACTTC.

This clonotype was detected only a few times. This rearrangement joins TRBV11-3 to TRBJ1-1; 8 bases are shared with TRBD1. The CDR3 loop spans 13 amino acids. Germline trimming cut 6 bases from V and 4 bases from J; bases unmatched to any gene: 4. Germline lookup yields CDR1 SGHNT and CDR2 YENEEA. CDR3 protein: CASRAQGGTEAFF. The CDR3 DNA is TGTGCCAGCAGGGCACAGGGGGGCACTGAAGCTTTCTTT.

This chain uses TRBV7-2 with TRBJ2-3; 11 bases are shared with TRBD2. V shed 5 bases and J 4 bases; nucleotides not matched to a gene: 5. CDR3 length: 15 residues. Per the germline V gene, CDR1 is SGHTA and CDR2 is FQGNSA. CDR3 coding DNA: TGTGCCAGCAGCACTAGCGGGAGCAGGGCAGATACGCAGTATTTT. It is translated as CASSTSGSRADTQYF.

The chain employs TRBV6-6 and TRBJ2-5, with D perhaps matching TRBD2 (5 bases). V lost 8 bases and J 3 bases, leaving 13 bases between the germline ends. The CDR3 has 13 residues. In germline, CDR1 is MNHNY, CDR2 SVGAGI (reference sequence). CDR3 sequence: CASGETSKETQYF. The CDR3, as DNA: TGTGCCAGCGGGGAGACCAGTAAAGAGACCCAGTACTTC.

The chain couples TRBV4-1 to TRBJ2-1; no clear D gene. The CDR3 consists of 14 residues. Germline assignment: CDR1 MGHRA and CDR2 YSYEKL. With 1 base removed from V and 5 bases from J, the gap between germline ends came to 9 bases. The CDR3 loop is CASSQVDNHNEQFF. The CDR3 nucleotides read TGCGCCAGCAGCCAAGTTGATAACCACAATGAGCAGTTCTTC.

This sequence joins TRBV20-1 and TRBJ1-6; D not certain. Germline CDR1 and CDR2: DFQATT and SNEGSKA (reference sequence). The length of the CDR3 is 15 residues. V lost 3 bases to trimming and J lost 5 bases, with 14 bases between them. The CDR3 coding sequence is TGCAGTGCTAGTATCCGTCGTGTGAATAATTCACCCCTCCACTTT. Residues: CSASIRRVNNSPLHF.

This clonotype was seen only a few times. The CDR3 here is CASTIRTGGNEQFF. CDR3 nucleotides: TGTGCCAGCACGATTCGGACAGGGGGGAATGAGCAGTTCTTC. The chain joins TRBV7-6 to TRBJ2-1, with 10 bases lining up with TRBD1. This CDR3 region has 14 residues. Losses at the gene ends were 7 bases for V and 7 bases for J; bases not matched to a gene: 7. Germline values: CDR1 SGHVS, CDR2 FNYEAQ.

In this sample, this clonotype turned up a few times. The chain is built from TRBV19 and TRBJ2-3, with 7 bases fitting TRBD2. Germline CDR1 LNHDA, CDR2 SQIVND (reference sequence). Unmatched junction bases numbered 10, after V lost 5 bases and J lost 2 bases. This CDR3 comprises 16 residues. The CDR3 nucleotides are TGTGCCAGTAGTTCCCTCGGGAGGTTACCCACAGATACGCAGTATTTT. It translates to CASSSLGRLPTDTQYF. The entire variable domain, with the rest obtained from reference TRBV19 and TRBJ2-3, is as follows: DGGITQSPKYLFRKEGQNVTLSCEQNLNHDAMYWYRQDPGQGLRLIYYSQIVNDFQKGDIAEGYSVSREKKESFPLTVTSAQKNPTAFYLCASSSLGRLPTDTQYFGPGTRLTVL.

The chain recombines TRBV20-1 with TRBJ2-7; 7 bases map to TRBD1. CDR1 and CDR2 (germline): DFQATT, SNEGSKA (reference sequence). The CDR3 extends over 14 amino acids. V was clipped by 3 bases and J by 2 bases; unmatched bases: 7. CDR3 nucleotide sequence: TGCAGTGCTAGTTGGGACAGTGCTACCTACGAGCAGTACTTC. Amino acid sequence: CSASWDSATYEQYF.

There are a few counts of this clonotype. J is TRBJ2-4 and V is TRBV5-1; 9 bases agree with TRBD1. The trim removed 3 bases at V and 6 bases at J, leaving 10 bases unmatched. CDR3 length: 16 residues. Germline CDR1 and CDR2: SGHRS and YFSETQ. In nucleotides, the CDR3 is TGCGCCAGCAGCTCAATAGGACAGGGGTCGATAAACATTCAGTACTTC. Translated, it gives CASSSIGQGSINIQYF.

The rearrangement links TRBV4-1 to TRBJ2-5, with 7 bases matching TRBD1. CDR1 is MGHRA and CDR2 is YSYEKL in the germline V gene. V lost 3 bases and J lost 5; bases outside the gene matches: 6. This CDR3 region has 14 residues. CDR3 DNA sequence: TGCGCCAGCAGCCACCCTGTACAGGGGGAGACCCAGTACTTC. Its protein product is CASSHPVQGETQYF.

This clonotype turned up a few times. The rearrangement joins TRBV25-1 to TRBJ2-3; TRBD2 aligns across 16 bases. V dropped 4 bases and J dropped 2; count of bases not matched to a gene: 15. CDR3 size: 21 residues. CDR1 is MGHDK and CDR2 is SYGVNS in the germline V gene. In DNA, the CDR3 is TGTGCCAGCAGTGTGTTCGCAGGACCGGGACTAGCGGGGGGGTACACAGATACGCAGTATTTT. Protein product: CASSVFAGPGLAGGYTDTQYF.

This clonotype was recorded at least ten times. V is TRBV7-2 and J is TRBJ2-3, with D tentatively TRBD1 (6 bases). Trimming pared 1 base from V and 4 bases from J, leaving 6 bases between. Looked up from germline, CDR1 is SGHTA and CDR2 is FQGNSA. This CDR3 has 13 amino acids. DNA of the CDR3: TGTGCCAGCAGCTTAGGGGGGCCAGATACGCAGTATTTT. Translated: CASSLGGPDTQYF.

This CDR3 is CAISPTDRTGGKYEQYF. The CDR3 nucleotides read TGTGCCATCAGTCCAACAGACCGGACAGGGGGAAAGTACGAGCAGTACTTC. The V call is TRBV10-3, the J call TRBJ2-7; 10 bases are shared with TRBD1. The V gene end was trimmed by 5 bases and the J gene end by 4 bases; junction bases not matched to a gene: 14. CDR3 length equals 17 residues. Germline V gives CDR1 ENHRY, CDR2 SYGVKD.